The 20 T cell receptor beta chains below all came from one sample that was sequenced in a study of blood T cells in healthy people across ages. For the second PCR, which ran for about 6 to 11 cycles, a sample-barcoded 5' primer and a J-beta primer mix were used. Using its own MiXCR run on the 5' RACE reads, TCRdb lists one record per CDR3 protein. The sample records 650,000 to 800,000 distinct CDR3 sequences, around 52% being singletons. The specimen sequenced was blood. The receptors shown here come from a woman older than 75 in good health.

In regard to this clonotype: A much larger clonotype is one base distant, so this may be a read error. This chain joins TRBV3-1 and TRBJ2-7; D perhaps matches TRBD2 (6 bases). The DNA end favors TRBJ2-5, so the J call may be wrong. The CDR3 has 12 residues. Germline V gene sequence: CDR1 LGHDT, CDR2 YNNKEL (reference sequence). This CDR3 reads CASGGIHETQYF. In DNA, the CDR3 is TGTGCCAGCGGGGGGATCCACGAGACCCAGTACTTC.

This clonotype was counted many times. V and J are TRBV6-6 and TRBJ1-2, with D maybe TRBD1 (6 bases). The CDR3 has 13 amino acids. CDR1 MNHNY and CDR2 SVGAGI come from the germline V gene (reference sequence). Trimming pared 6 bases from V and 4 bases from J, leaving 12 bases between. The CDR3 sequence: CASRGDTPYGYTF. As DNA, the CDR3 is TGTGCCAGCAGAGGGGACACACCCTATGGCTACACCTTC.

The chain couples TRBV6-2 or TRBV6-3 to TRBJ2-5; the D gene is possibly TRBD1 (6 bases). The J call may be in error: the DNA end matches TRBJ2-7 better. There are 14 residues in the CDR3. CDR1 and CDR2 (germline): MNHEY, SVGEGT. The CDR3 loop is CASGPTGSSYEQYF. The CDR3 DNA reads as TGTGCCAGCGGGCCGACAGGATCCTCCTACGAGCAGTACTTC.

This clonotype was picked up many times. In DNA, the CDR3 is TGCAGTGCTAAGGCGGGGGGCTACACCTTC. It specifies CSAKAGGYTF. This rearrangement joins TRBV20-1 to TRBJ1-2, with D unclear. The V and J ends lost 4 bases and 8 bases respectively, with 8 bases between them. From germline, CDR1 is DFQATT and CDR2 SNEGSKA (reference sequence). The CDR3 spans 10 residues.

The V gene is TRBV4-2, the J gene TRBJ2-3; 9 positions agree with TRBD2. J lost 0 bases, V lost 1 base, and 8 bases had no gene match. The CDR3 loop spans 18 amino acids. Germline lookup yields CDR1 LGHNA and CDR2 YNFKEQ. The CDR3 reads CASSQGRGGPFSTDTQYF. DNA of the CDR3: TGTGCCAGCAGCCAAGGGCGGGGGGGCCCCTTTAGCACAGATACGCAGTATTTT.

The chain recombines TRBV5-6 with TRBJ2-2, with 8 bases identical to TRBD2. Losses at the gene ends were 4 bases for V and 4 bases for J; bases not matched to a gene: 12. The CDR3 extends over 17 amino acids. Per germline, CDR1 SGHDT and CDR2 YYEEEE. The CDR3 DNA follows: TGTGCCAGCAGCCTCGGTTCGGGGGGGGCTCTCACCGGGGAGCTGTTTTTT. Amino acids: CASSLGSGGALTGELFF.

The chain has TRBV6-2 or TRBV6-3 and TRBJ2-4; D unresolved. Germline loops: CDR1 MNHEY, CDR2 SVGEGT. V was shortened by 5 bases and J by 13 bases, with 18 bases between the two germline ends. The CDR3 runs to 13 residues. In nucleotides, the CDR3 is TGTGCCAGCAGTAACCCCCTCCCCAACCAGCAGTACTTC. Translated, it gives CASSNPLPNQQYF.

The chain is built from TRBV7-9 and TRBJ1-1; no firm D call. The CDR3 length is 15 residues. Germline values: CDR1 SEHNR, CDR2 FQNEAQ (reference sequence). Deletions cut 3 bases from V and 0 bases from J, with 11 bases between. The CDR3 DNA follows: TGTGCCAGCAGCTTTCCAGAACGGATGAACACTGAAGCTTTCTTT. It codes for CASSFPERMNTEAFF.

The chain links TRBV6-1 to TRBJ2-6; D gene uncertain. Deletions cut 3 bases from V and 0 bases from J, with 9 bases between. This CDR3 contains 16 residues. From germline, CDR1 is MNHNS and CDR2 SASEGT. CDR3 amino acids: CASSDHTGSGANVLTF. CDR3 DNA: TGTGCCAGCAGTGACCACACTGGCTCTGGGGCCAACGTCCTGACTTTC.

The table lists this clonotype with many counts. This rearrangement joins TRBV6-5 to TRBJ2-3; TRBD2 aligns across 8 bases. CDR3 length: 13 residues. Germline trimming cut 7 bases from V and 10 bases from J; bases unmatched to any gene: 10. Germline V gene data show CDR1 as MNHEY and CDR2 as SVGAGI. The DNA for the CDR3 is TGTGCCAGCAACCTTGCGGGGGGCCAGGCGCAGTATTTT. Translation: CASNLAGGQAQYF.

About this clonotype itself: A much larger clone differs by one base, so this may be a read error. The V and J genes are TRBV25-1 and TRBJ2-5; the match to TRBD1 covers 7 bases. The length of the CDR3 is 16 residues. The germline V gene has CDR1 MGHDK and CDR2 SYGVNS. Unmatched junction bases numbered 15, after V lost 0 bases and J lost 11 bases. CDR3 nucleotide sequence: TGTGCCAGCAGTGAATATGGGGACAGTAAAAGGAATGAGCAGTACTTC. Protein product: CASSEYGDSKRNEQYF.

This sequence joins TRBV2 and TRBJ2-1; D gene uncertain. The tail of the sequence fits TRBJ2-7 better, so the J call may be wrong. The CDR3 spans 13 residues. CDR1 SNHLY and CDR2 FYNNEI come from the germline V gene. The CDR3 here is CASSESPYNEQYF. The CDR3 DNA is TGTGCCAGCAGTGAGTCCCCCTACAATGAGCAGTACTTC.

The J gene is TRBJ2-7, the V gene TRBV10-3; D is ambiguous. The germline V gene encodes CDR1 ENHRY and CDR2 SYGVKD. The CDR3 sequence is 13 residues long. Trimming took off 0 bases at V and 7 bases at J, with 10 bases between the two ends. The CDR3: CAISESRLGEQYF. CDR3 DNA sequence: TGTGCCATCAGTGAGTCGAGGCTTGGTGAGCAGTACTTC.

This sequence joins TRBV20-1 and TRBJ1-5, with 9 bases identical to TRBD1. Per the germline V gene, CDR1 is DFQATT and CDR2 is SNEGSKA (reference sequence). CDR3 length equals 19 residues. Trimming at V came to 0 bases and at J to 2 bases, leaving 14 bases not matched to a gene. CDR3 protein: CSARDPDRGWSVGNQPQHF. CDR3 nucleotide sequence: TGCAGTGCTAGAGATCCGGACAGGGGTTGGTCGGTCGGCAATCAGCCCCAGCATTTT.

Concerning this clonotype itself: At one end, the junction sequence differs from germline, possibly due to a read error. The chain recombines TRBV15 with TRBJ2-6, with D perhaps matching TRBD2 (5 bases). Per germline, CDR1 LNHNV and CDR2 YYDKDF (reference sequence). This CDR3 has 17 residues. The CDR3 nucleotides read TGTGCCACCAGCAGGGGAGTGGCGGCCACTGGAGCCAACGTCCTGACTTTC. Its protein is CATSRGVAATGANVLTF. Drawing the rest from reference TRBV15 and TRBJ2-6, the complete variable domain is DAMVIQNPRYQVTQFGKPVTLSCSQTLNHNVMYWYQQKSSQAPKLLFHYYDKDFNNEADTPDNFQSRRPNTSFCFLDIRSPGLGDTAMYLCATSRGVAATGANVLTFGAGSRLTVL.

Of note for this clonotype: At one end the junction does not follow the germline gene, possibly because of a read error. The chain couples TRBV2 to TRBJ2-4; D unclear. The CDR3 is made up of 14 amino acids. CDR1 is SNHLY, CDR2 FYNNEI, per germline. The CDR3 nucleotides are TGTGCCAGCAGTGACCCCGGTTTGAAAAACATTCGGTACTTC. Its protein product is CASSDPGLKNIRYF.

In its sample, this clonotype was seen many times. The chain uses TRBV5-1 and TRBJ1-2; D not resolved. Per the germline V gene, CDR1 is SGHRS and CDR2 is YFSETQ. V was cut by 4 bases and J by 4 bases, with 20 bases left in between. This CDR3 comprises 16 residues. CDR3 protein: CASSPTTGMSGYGYTF. Here the CDR3 DNA reads TGCGCCAGCAGCCCAACTACCGGGATGTCGGGCTATGGCTACACCTTC. Drawing the rest from reference TRBV5-1 and TRBJ1-2, the complete variable domain is KAGVTQTPRYLIKTRGQQVTLSCSPISGHRSVSWYQQTPGQGLQFLFEYFSETQRNKGNFPGRFSGRQFSNSRSEMNVSTLELGDSALYLCASSPTTGMSGYGYTFGSGTRLTVV.

The V call is TRBV7-9, the J call TRBJ2-7, with D tentatively TRBD1 (5 bases). This CDR3 is 15 amino acids long. V lost 5 bases and J 2 bases, leaving 16 bases between the germline ends. Germline CDR1 is SEHNR and CDR2 is FQNEAQ (reference sequence). The CDR3 reads CASSLGVQDPYEQYF. The CDR3 DNA reads TGTGCCAGCAGCCTAGGGGTACAGGACCCCTACGAGCAGTACTTC.

The chain employs TRBV3-1 and TRBJ2-3, with 9 nucleotides matching TRBD2. The trim removed 4 bases at V and 4 bases at J, leaving 12 bases unmatched. The germline V gene encodes CDR1 LGHDT and CDR2 YNNKEL (reference sequence). CDR3 length: 17 residues. CDR3 protein: CASSRAGKAGGADTQYF. The CDR3 region has the DNA TGTGCCAGCAGCCGCGCGGGGAAGGCGGGAGGGGCAGATACGCAGTATTTT.

This chain uses TRBV28 with TRBJ2-3; unclear D gene. V shed 1 base and J shed 0 bases, with 11 bases lying between them. Germline V lookup: CDR1 MDHEN, CDR2 SYDVKM. This CDR3 spans 16 amino acids. This chain's CDR3 is CASSLLGRTSTDTQYF. The CDR3 DNA reads TGTGCCAGCAGTTTATTAGGTCGTACTAGCACAGATACGCAGTATTTT.